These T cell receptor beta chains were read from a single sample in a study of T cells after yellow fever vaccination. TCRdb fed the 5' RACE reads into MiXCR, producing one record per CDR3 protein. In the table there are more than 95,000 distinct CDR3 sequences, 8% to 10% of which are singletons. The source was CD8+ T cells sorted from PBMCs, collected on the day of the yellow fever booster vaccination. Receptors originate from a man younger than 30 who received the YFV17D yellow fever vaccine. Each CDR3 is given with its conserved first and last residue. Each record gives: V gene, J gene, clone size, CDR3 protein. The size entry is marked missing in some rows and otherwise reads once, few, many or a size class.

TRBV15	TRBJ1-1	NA	CATSRPPRGINTEAFF
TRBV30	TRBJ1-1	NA	CARGGGFMNTEAFF
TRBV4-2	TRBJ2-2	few	CASSQYGTGELFF
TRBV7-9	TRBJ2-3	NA	CASSFWGSGGASADTQYF
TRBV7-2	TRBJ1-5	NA	CASSLNGQGADSNQPQHF
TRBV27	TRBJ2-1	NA	CASSYGVPDEQFF
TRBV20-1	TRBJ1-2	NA	CSALQWKTNYGYTF
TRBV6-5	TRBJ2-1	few	CASSYRDSGYNEQFF
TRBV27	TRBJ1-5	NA	CASSSLGRGNQPQHF
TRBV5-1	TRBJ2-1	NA	CASSQTSGGMNEQFF
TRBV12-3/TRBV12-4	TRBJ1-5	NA	CASSSRGGGNQPQHF
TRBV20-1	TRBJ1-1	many	CSARGQGRTRTEAFF
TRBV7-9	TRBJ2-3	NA	CASSLDGRKDTQYF
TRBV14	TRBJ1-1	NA	CASSGVTMNTEAFF
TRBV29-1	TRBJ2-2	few	CSVVVANTGELFF
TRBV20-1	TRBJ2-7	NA	CSAQGVGRYEQYF
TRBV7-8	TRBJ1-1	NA	CASSFGQGVTEAFF
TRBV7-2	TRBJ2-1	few	CASSLVRAPAGEQFF